The T cell receptor (beta chain) described here comes from a study of blood T cell repertoires in COVID-19. Some clones are missing from TCRdb's copy, which holds only in-frame ones; the method was immunoSEQ multiplex PCR. The sample holds about 210,000 clones; around nine tenths are singletons and the top ten take about 5%. This CDR3 comprises 14 residues. The V segment lost 3 bases and the J segment 5 bases; nucleotides outside the gene matches: 6. Germline V lookup: CDR1 SGHRS, CDR2 YFSETQ. Sample: peripheral blood. J is TRBJ1-1 and V is TRBV5-1; 8 bases match TRBD1. The clonotype was recovered from a woman between 40 and 50 years old with acute or convalescent COVID-19. The CDR3: CASSYSRQGTEAFF. The DNA of the CDR3 is TGCGCCAGCAGCTACAGTCGACAGGGGACTGAAGCTTTCTTT.